This T cell receptor beta chain emerged from a study of tissue T cells after allogeneic stem cell transplantation. The CDR3 sequence is 14 residues long. Germline CDR1 is SQVTM and CDR2 is ANQGSEA. Of note for this clone: What it binds is unknown.

Whole-study findings and limits: Anatomically similar tissues had similar TCR repertoires within each patient. Shared clones across patients were few; motif clustering revealed tissue-specific shared signatures.

Sequencing used immunoSEQ multiplex PCR; TCRdb keeps in-frame clones, though not all of them. The table has approximately 9,700 clones, approximately 64% seen once; the top ten hold roughly a tenth. This specimen consisted of tissue from the ileum, obtained at autopsy. The chain recombines TRBV29-1 with TRBJ1-1; 9 bases agree with TRBD1. The receptor comes from a woman aged 18 to 55 with breast cancer. CDR3 sequence reads: CRVTGTGLITEAFF. The CDR3 DNA reads TGCAGGGTTACCGGGACAGGGCTAATCACTGAAGCTTTCTTT.